This TCR beta chain derives from a study of CD8 T cells in ankylosing spondylitis. V trimming: 6 bases; J trimming: 4 bases; junction bases outside the gene matches: 3. The CDR3 length is 12 residues. Per the germline V gene, CDR1 is DFQATT and CDR2 is SNEGSKA (reference sequence). TCRdb analysed the 5' RACE reads with MiXCR anew, one entry per CDR3 protein. This table has about 110,000 distinct CDR3 sequences, less than 25% appearing once. The specimen sequenced was synovial fluid, either unsorted or a sorted T cell fraction (not recorded which). The source is a male donor with ankylosing spondylitis. The chain has TRBV20-1 and TRBJ2-3; 8 bases align to TRBD2. This CDR3 reads CSASAGADTQYF. In DNA, the CDR3 is TGCAGTGCATCAGCGGGAGCAGATACGCAGTATTTT.